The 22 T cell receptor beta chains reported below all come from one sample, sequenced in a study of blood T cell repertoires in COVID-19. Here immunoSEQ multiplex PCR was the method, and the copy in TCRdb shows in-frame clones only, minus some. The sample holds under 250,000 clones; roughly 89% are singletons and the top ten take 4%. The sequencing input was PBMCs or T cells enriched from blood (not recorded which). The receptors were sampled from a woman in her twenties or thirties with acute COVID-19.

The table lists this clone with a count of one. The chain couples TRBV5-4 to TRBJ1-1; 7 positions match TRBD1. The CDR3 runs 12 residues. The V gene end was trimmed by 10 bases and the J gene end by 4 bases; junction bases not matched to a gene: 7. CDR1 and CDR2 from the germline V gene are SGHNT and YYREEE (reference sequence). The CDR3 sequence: CAGGQESTEAFF. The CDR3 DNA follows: TGTGCCGGCGGACAGGAGAGCACTGAAGCTTTCTTT.

Here the CDR3 reads CASGLGPDSEQFF. DNA for the CDR3: TGTGCTAGTGGTTTGGGACCTGACAGTGAGCAGTTCTTC. The chain employs TRBV12-5 and TRBJ2-1; TRBD1 is a possible D gene (5 bases). The CDR3 totals 13 residues. V shed 1 base and J shed 9 bases, with 10 bases lying between them. Germline CDR1 and CDR2: LGHNT and FRNRAP.

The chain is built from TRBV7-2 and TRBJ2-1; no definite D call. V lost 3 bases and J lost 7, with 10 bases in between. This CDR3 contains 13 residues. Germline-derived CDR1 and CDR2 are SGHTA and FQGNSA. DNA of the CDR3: TGTGCCAGCAGCTTGCCGGTCTATAATGAGCAGTTCTTC. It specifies CASSLPVYNEQFF.

The CDR3 protein is CATSDSRTGGYTF. The CDR3 DNA reads as TGTGCCACCAGTGATTCCCGGACAGGGGGCTACACCTTC. V is TRBV24-1 and J is TRBJ1-2; TRBD1 matches 8 bases. Germline lookup yields CDR1 KGHDR and CDR2 SFDVKD. V was clipped by 2 bases and J by 8 bases; unmatched bases: 3. CDR3 length: 13 residues.

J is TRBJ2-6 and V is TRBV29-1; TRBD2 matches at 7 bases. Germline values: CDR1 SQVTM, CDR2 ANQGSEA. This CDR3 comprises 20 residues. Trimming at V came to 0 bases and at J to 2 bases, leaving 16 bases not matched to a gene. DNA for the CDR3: TGCAGCGTTGAAGATTCCAGCGGGGCTAGTGGTGAACCTGGGGCCAACGTCCTGACTTTC. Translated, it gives CSVEDSSGASGEPGANVLTF.

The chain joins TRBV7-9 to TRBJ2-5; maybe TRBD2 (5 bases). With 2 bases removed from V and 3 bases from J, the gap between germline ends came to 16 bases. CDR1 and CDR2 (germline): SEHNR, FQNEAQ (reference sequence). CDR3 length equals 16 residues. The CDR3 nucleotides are TGTGCCAGCAGCTTACCGAGAGCGGCGGGTGAAGAGACCCAGTACTTC. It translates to CASSLPRAAGEETQYF.

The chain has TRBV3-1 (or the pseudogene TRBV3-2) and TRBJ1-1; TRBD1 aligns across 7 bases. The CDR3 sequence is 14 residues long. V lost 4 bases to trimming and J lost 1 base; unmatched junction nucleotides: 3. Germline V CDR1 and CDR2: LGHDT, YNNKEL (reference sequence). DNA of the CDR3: TGTGCCAGCAGCCTGGGACAGCGGAACACTGAAGCTTTCTTT. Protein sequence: CASSLGQRNTEAFF.

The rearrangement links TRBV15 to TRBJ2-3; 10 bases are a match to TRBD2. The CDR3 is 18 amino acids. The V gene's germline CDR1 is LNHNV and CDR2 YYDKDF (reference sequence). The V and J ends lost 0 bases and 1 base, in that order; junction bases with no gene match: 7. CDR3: CATSRDYSGGRGTDTQYF. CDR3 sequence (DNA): TGTGCCACCAGCAGAGACTATAGCGGGGGGCGGGGCACAGATACGCAGTATTTT.

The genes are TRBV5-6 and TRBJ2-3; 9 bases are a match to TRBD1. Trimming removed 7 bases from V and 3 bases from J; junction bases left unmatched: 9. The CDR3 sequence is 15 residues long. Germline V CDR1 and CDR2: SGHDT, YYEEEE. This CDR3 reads CASDSGTGFTDTQYF. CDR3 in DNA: TGTGCCAGCGACTCCGGGACAGGGTTTACAGATACGCAGTATTTT.

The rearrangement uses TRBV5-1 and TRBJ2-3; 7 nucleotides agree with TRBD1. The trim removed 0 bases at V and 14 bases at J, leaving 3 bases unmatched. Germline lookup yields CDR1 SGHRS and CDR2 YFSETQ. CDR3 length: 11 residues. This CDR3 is CASSLGDRWYF. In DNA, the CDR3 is TGCGCCAGCAGCTTGGGGGACAGATGGTATTTT. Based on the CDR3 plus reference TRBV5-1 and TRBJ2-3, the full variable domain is KAGVTQTPRYLIKTRGQQVTLSCSPISGHRSVSWYQQTPGQGLQFLFEYFSETQRNKGNFPGRFSGRQFSNSRSEMNVSTLELGDSALYLCASSLGDRWYFGPGTRLTVL.

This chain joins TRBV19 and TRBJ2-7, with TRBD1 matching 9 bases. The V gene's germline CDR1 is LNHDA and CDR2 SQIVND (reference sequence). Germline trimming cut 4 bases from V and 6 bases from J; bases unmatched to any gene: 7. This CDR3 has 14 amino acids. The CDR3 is CASSREQGAGEQYF. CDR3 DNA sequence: TGTGCCAGTAGTAGGGAACAGGGGGCCGGCGAGCAGTACTTC.

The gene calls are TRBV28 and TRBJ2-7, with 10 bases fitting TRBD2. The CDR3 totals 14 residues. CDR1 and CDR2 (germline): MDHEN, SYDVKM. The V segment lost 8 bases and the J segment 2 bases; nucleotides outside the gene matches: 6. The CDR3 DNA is TGTGCCAGCTTGGGCGGGACTAGCGCCTACGAGCAGTACTTC. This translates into CASLGGTSAYEQYF.

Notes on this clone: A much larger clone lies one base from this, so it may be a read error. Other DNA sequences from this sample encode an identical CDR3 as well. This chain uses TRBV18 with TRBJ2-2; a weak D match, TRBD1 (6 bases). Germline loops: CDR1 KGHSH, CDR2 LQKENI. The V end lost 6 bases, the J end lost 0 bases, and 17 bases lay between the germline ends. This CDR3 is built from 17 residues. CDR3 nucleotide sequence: TGTGCCAGCTCGCCATATCGACAGGTCGCGAACACCGGGGAGCTGTTTTTT. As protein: CASSPYRQVANTGELFF.

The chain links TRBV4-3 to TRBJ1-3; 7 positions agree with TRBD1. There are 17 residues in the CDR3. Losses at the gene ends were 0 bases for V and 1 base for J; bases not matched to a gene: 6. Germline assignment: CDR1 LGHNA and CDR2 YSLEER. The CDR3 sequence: CASSQDSAGGSGNTIYF. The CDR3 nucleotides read TGCGCCAGCAGCCAAGATTCGGCAGGGGGTTCTGGAAACACCATATATTTT.

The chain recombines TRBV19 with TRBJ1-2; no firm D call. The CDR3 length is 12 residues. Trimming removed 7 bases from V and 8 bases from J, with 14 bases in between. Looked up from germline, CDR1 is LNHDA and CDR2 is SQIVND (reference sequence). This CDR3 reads CASTTLSGGYTF. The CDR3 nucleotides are TGTGCCAGTACCACCCTATCGGGGGGCTACACCTTC. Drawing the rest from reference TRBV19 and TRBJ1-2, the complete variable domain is DGGITQSPKYLFRKEGQNVTLSCEQNLNHDAMYWYRQDPGQGLRLIYYSQIVNDFQKGDIAEGYSVSREKKESFPLTVTSAQKNPTAFYLCASTTLSGGYTFGSGTRLTVV.

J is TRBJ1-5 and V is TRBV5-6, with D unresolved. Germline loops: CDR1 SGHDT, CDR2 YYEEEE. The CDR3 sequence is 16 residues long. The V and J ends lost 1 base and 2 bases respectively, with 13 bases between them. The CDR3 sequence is CASSLRGLDRNQPQHF. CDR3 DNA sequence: TGTGCCAGCAGCTTGCGAGGGTTGGATCGCAATCAGCCCCAGCATTTT.

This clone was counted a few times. The CDR3, as DNA: TGTGCCAGCAGCTCAAGACTGACCGAAGCTTTCTTT. Protein product: CASSSRLTEAFF. This chain joins TRBV5-8 and TRBJ1-1, with unresolved D. Germline V lookup: CDR1 SGHTS, CDR2 YDEGEE. Trimming left V 3 bases short and J 8 bases short, with 11 bases between. This CDR3 has 12 amino acids.

The CDR3 spells CASSLGSGGAVSNEQFF. DNA for the CDR3: TGTGCCAGCAGCTTGGGTAGCGGGGGGGCAGTCTCCAATGAGCAGTTCTTC. The rearrangement joins TRBV5-4 to TRBJ2-1, with 11 bases matching TRBD2. CDR1 and CDR2 from the germline V gene are SGHNT and YYREEE (reference sequence). The J segment lost 6 bases and the V segment lost 0 bases, leaving 8 bases of the junction unmatched. This CDR3 comprises 17 residues. Full variable domain (missing parts from reference TRBV5-4 and TRBJ2-1): ETGVTQSPTHLIKTRGQQVTLRCSSQSGHNTVSWYQQALGQGPQFIFQYYREEENGRGNFPPRFSGLQFPNYSSELNVNALELDDSALYLCASSLGSGGAVSNEQFFGPGTRLTVL.

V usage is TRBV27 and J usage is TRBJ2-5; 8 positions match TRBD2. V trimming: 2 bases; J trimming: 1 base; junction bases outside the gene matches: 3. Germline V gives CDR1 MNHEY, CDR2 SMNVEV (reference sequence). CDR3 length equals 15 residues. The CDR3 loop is CASSLAGGFQETQYF. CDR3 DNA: TGTGCCAGCAGTTTAGCGGGGGGCTTCCAAGAGACCCAGTACTTC.

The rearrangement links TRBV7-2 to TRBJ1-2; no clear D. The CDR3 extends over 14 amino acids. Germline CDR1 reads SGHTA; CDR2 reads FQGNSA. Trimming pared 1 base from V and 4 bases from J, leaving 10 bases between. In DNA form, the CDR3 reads TGTGCCAGCAGCTTAGGTGGTTCGGGCTATGGCTACACCTTC. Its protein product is CASSLGGSGYGYTF. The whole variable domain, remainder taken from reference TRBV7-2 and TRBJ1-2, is GAGVSQSPSNKVTEKGKDVELRCDPISGHTALYWYRQSLGQGLEFLIYFQGNSAPDKSGLPSDRFSAERTGGSVSTLTIQRTQQEDSAVYLCASSLGGSGYGYTFGSGTRLTVV.

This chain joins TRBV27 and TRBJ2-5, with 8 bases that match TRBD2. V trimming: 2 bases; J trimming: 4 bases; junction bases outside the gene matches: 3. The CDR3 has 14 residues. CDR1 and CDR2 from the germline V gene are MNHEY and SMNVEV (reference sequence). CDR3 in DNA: TGTGCCAGCAGTTTAAACGGGGGGGTAGAGACCCAGTACTTC. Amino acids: CASSLNGGVETQYF.

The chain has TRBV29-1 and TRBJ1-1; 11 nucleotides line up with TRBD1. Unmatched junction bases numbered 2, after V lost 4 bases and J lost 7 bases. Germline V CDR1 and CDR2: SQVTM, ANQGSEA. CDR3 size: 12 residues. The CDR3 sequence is CSVGTGGNEAFF. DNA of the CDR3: TGCAGCGTTGGGACAGGGGGCAATGAAGCTTTCTTT. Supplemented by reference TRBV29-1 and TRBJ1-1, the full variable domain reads SAVISQKPSRDICQRGTSLTIQCQVDSQVTMMFWYRQQPGQSLTLIATANQGSEATYESGFVIDKFPISRPNLTFSTLTVSNMSPEDSSIYLCSVGTGGNEAFFGQGTRLTVV.